This TCR beta chain was documented in a study of T-cell memory formation after mild COVID-19 (TCRdb year 2021). Concerning the study at large: TCR sequence clusters from the two donors were found to be largely donor specific. T-cell clones expanding and contracting after mild COVID-19 in two donors were tracked by longitudinal TCRalpha and TCRbeta repertoire sequencing. The cohort was made up of two young adult volunteers, one female and one male, who were previously healthy.

PBMCs were isolated by Ficoll-Paque density gradient centrifugation. The full study reports these points: Some responding clones were found in pre-infection memory, which suggests that pre-existing cross-reactive memory T cells took part in the SARS-CoV-2 response. Contracting CD4+ clones turned up mainly in the CM and EM memory subsets, whereas EMRA was where CD8+ clones were enriched. SARS-CoV-2 specificity of the second-wave clones peaking on day 37 was not confirmed. Only two mild cases were covered by the study, and larger cohorts that include severe cases with pre-infection samples were considered necessary. Clones that contracted from day 15 to 85 showed balanced CD4/CD8 phenotypes, whereas a second wave of clones that expanded from day 15 to 37 leaned towards CD4+.

Only one count was recorded for this clonotype. Its antigen is not yet known. Base-call qualities are not available, and no considerably larger clone is one nucleotide away. One read alone lends weak support. The CDR3 goes from the cysteine to the phenylalanine over 14 residues. The retained sequence is limited to the CDR3, 42 bases, with the frame set at the first base. The germline V gene gives CDR1 as SGHRS and CDR2 as YFSETQ. V has 5 bases trimmed and J has 4 bases trimmed; junction bases matching no gene number 7. Sequencer: Illumina NovaSeq 6000. TCRalpha and TCRbeta cDNA libraries were built by 5'RACE with constant-segment primers, adding sample barcodes and unique molecular identifiers. Trizol reagent was used to extract RNA from every sample. The libraries were amplified in two PCR steps, and the second step added a second sample barcode and Illumina TruSeq adapters. Sequencing of libraries was performed on an Illumina NovaSeq with 2 x 150 bp paired-end reads. In the paper's pipeline: The reads were demultiplexed and collapsed into UMI-guided consensus sequences using migec v1.2.7. Using mixcr v2.1.11, the UMI consensuses were aligned to TRA and TRB V and J templates and assembled into clonotypes. A clonotype was counted as expanded or contracted only if both edgeR and NoisET called the change significant, with noise models trained on biological replicates. For edgeR calls, the cutoffs were a false discovery rate-adjusted p below 0.01 and a log2 fold-change threshold of 1. As an exploratory analysis of dynamics, PCA with hierarchical clustering was applied to max-normalized trajectories of the 1000 most abundant clonotypes. Each responding clone was given a CD4 or CD8 phenotype based on the CD4+ and CD8+ repertoires, which had been sequenced separately. TCRdb reanalyzed the raw reads on its own, using fastp at Q25 for trimming and MiXCR for clone calling, and kept in-frame beta chains. For every CDR3 protein sequence, its rows merge into one entry that carries the most common genes and DNA. The V and J calls here are based on TCRdb, not the publication. In all, the sample holds about 140,000 distinct CDR3 sequences, and 11% to 15% of those were seen once. About 30% of the sample lies in the top ten.

The rearranged chain carries TRBV5-1 and TRBJ1-1; the junction holds 8 bases that match TRBD1. This TCR was recovered from an adult woman who had mild COVID-19 (a few samples of this study predate the infection). The sample titles of this study are shuffled in the database, so cell type and time point are left out; the donor was told from shared clones. Sequencing was carried out using PBMCs or a T cell subset sorted from them (not recorded which). The DNA reads as follows: TGCGCCAGCAGTTCGGGACAGGCAATCACTGAAGCTTTCTTT. The translation is CASSSGQAITEAFF.